Included here is one T cell receptor beta chain sequence, with context. Its antigen remains unidentified. Libraries were prepared by immunoSEQ multiplex PCR; TCRdb keeps only in-frame clonotypes and omits some of them. Of 130,000 to 150,000 clones in the sample, around 88% were seen once. Trimming removed 3 bases from V and 7 bases from J, with 12 bases in between. The CDR3 has 13 residues. This entry belongs to a study of T cell responses to AZD1222 COVID-19 vaccine. Study conclusions and caveats: Across the whole spike, CD4 TCRs peaked at regions 160-218 and 743-854. The breadth and depth of Spike-specific TCRs increased once two AZD1222 doses had been given.

Sequencing used peripheral blood, obtained on day 0 of MenACWY control vaccination. The TCR was taken from an adult in good health. The chain has TRBV12-3 or TRBV12-4 and TRBJ1-1; possible D gene TRBD1, 6 bases. This CDR3 reads CASSFWGLGEAFF. CDR3 nucleotides: TGTGCCAGCAGTTTTTGGGGGCTCGGTGAAGCTTTCTTT.